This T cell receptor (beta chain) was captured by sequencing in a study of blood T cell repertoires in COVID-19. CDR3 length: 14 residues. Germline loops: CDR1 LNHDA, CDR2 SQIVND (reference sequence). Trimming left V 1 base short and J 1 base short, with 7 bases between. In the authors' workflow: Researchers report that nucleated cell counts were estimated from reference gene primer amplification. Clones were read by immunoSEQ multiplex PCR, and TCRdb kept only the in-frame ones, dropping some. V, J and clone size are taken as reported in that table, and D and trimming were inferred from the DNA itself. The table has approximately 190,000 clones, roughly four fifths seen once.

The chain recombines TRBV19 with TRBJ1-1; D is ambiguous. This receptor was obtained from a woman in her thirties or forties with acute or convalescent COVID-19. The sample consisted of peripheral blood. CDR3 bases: TGTGCCAGTAGTATAGGTTATCCGAACACTGAAGCTTTCTTT. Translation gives CASSIGYPNTEAFF.